The rows below give T cell receptor beta chains drawn from one sample of a study of blood T cell repertoires in COVID-19. Clones were sequenced by immunoSEQ multiplex PCR, and TCRdb holds only the in-frame ones, with some missing. This table holds around 300,000 clones, 88% found once. Material for sequencing was PBMCs or T cells enriched from blood (not recorded which). Source of these receptors: a woman aged 50 to 65 who had recovered from COVID-19. CDR3s include the opening cysteine and the closing phenylalanine or tryptophan. The order of the fields is D gene, J gene, V gene, clone size, CDR3 DNA, CDR3 protein. D genes are given only for firm matches. The listing skips clone size in some rows; elsewhere it reads once, few, many or a size class.

d_call: TRBD1
j_call: TRBJ1-2
v_call: TRBV30
clone_size: NA
cdr3_nt: TGTGCCTGGAGGGGACAGGGCTATGGCTACACCTTC
cdr3_aa: CAWRGQGYGYTF

d_call: NA
j_call: TRBJ1-5
v_call: TRBV19
clone_size: NA
cdr3_nt: TGTGCCAGTAGTATGGATGGGGGGGGCAGGAATCGTCAGCCCCAGCATTTT
cdr3_aa: CASSMDGGGRNRQPQHF

d_call: NA
j_call: TRBJ1-6
v_call: TRBV5-6
clone_size: NA
cdr3_nt: TGTGCCAGCAGCCCCGCGGGGTTCACAGGACTTAATTCACCCCTCCACTTT
cdr3_aa: CASSPAGFTGLNSPLHF

d_call: TRBD2
j_call: TRBJ2-1
v_call: TRBV4-3
clone_size: NA
cdr3_nt: TGCGCCAGCAGCCAGACTAGCGGGCCACCCTACAATGAGCAGTTCTTC
cdr3_aa: CASSQTSGPPYNEQFF

d_call: TRBD2
j_call: TRBJ2-7
v_call: TRBV7-8
clone_size: few
cdr3_nt: TGTGCCAGCAGCCCACGACTAGCGGGGACCTACGAGCAGTACTTC
cdr3_aa: CASSPRLAGTYEQYF

d_call: NA
j_call: TRBJ2-1
v_call: TRBV12-3/TRBV12-4
clone_size: NA
cdr3_nt: TGTGCCAGCAGGAGACAAACAAATGAGCAGTTCTTC
cdr3_aa: CASRRQTNEQFF

d_call: NA
j_call: TRBJ2-1
v_call: TRBV28
clone_size: NA
cdr3_nt: TGTGCCAGCAGTTTAAGGCAGAGGGCCGGGGATGAGCAGTTCTTC
cdr3_aa: CASSLRQRAGDEQFF

d_call: NA
j_call: TRBJ2-7
v_call: TRBV4-3
clone_size: NA
cdr3_nt: TGCGCCAGCAGCTCCGACAGGGGAGGGGAGCAGTACTTC
cdr3_aa: CASSSDRGGEQYF

d_call: NA
j_call: TRBJ1-1
v_call: TRBV19
clone_size: NA
cdr3_nt: TGTGCCAGTAGTATTGTGGGAGGCTGGACAAACAAGAACACTGAAGCTTTCTTT
cdr3_aa: CASSIVGGWTNKNTEAFF

d_call: NA
j_call: TRBJ1-1
v_call: TRBV11-2
clone_size: NA
cdr3_nt: TGTGCCAGCAGCTTAGATGGGCCTTCTGGGCGCACTGAAGCTTTCTTT
cdr3_aa: CASSLDGPSGRTEAFF

d_call: NA
j_call: TRBJ1-5
v_call: TRBV9
clone_size: NA
cdr3_nt: TGTGCCAGCAGCGTAGTTTCCCGGGATCAGCCCCAGCATTTT
cdr3_aa: CASSVVSRDQPQHF

d_call: TRBD1
j_call: TRBJ2-2
v_call: TRBV19
clone_size: NA
cdr3_nt: TGTGCCAGTAGGTCAGGGGGGAACACCGGGGAGCTGTTTTTT
cdr3_aa: CASRSGGNTGELFF

d_call: NA
j_call: TRBJ1-1
v_call: TRBV7-3
clone_size: NA
cdr3_nt: TGTGCCAGCAGCTTAGAAGGACAGCAAGGGAGGGGGAACACTGAAGCTTTCTTT
cdr3_aa: CASSLEGQQGRGNTEAFF

d_call: NA
j_call: TRBJ1-2
v_call: TRBV28
clone_size: NA
cdr3_nt: TGTGCCAGCAGTTTGGGCGACGGCTACACCTTC
cdr3_aa: CASSLGDGYTF

d_call: TRBD2
j_call: TRBJ2-7
v_call: TRBV3-1/TRBV3-2
clone_size: NA
cdr3_nt: TGTGCCAGCAGCCAAGAGGGAGCGGGAGCCCTCTACGAGCAGTACTTC
cdr3_aa: CASSQEGAGALYEQYF

d_call: TRBD2
j_call: TRBJ2-7
v_call: TRBV7-9
clone_size: NA
cdr3_nt: TGTGCCAGCAGCTGGACTAGCGGGATCTACGAGCAGTACTTC
cdr3_aa: CASSWTSGIYEQYF

d_call: NA
j_call: TRBJ1-5
v_call: TRBV21-1
clone_size: NA
cdr3_nt: TGTGCCAGCAGCAAAGTTCCGGGGGGCTGGGGTTGTAGCAATCAGCCCCAGCATTTT
cdr3_aa: CASSKVPGGWGCSNQPQHF

d_call: TRBD1
j_call: TRBJ1-1
v_call: TRBV7-9
clone_size: NA
cdr3_nt: TGTGCCAGCACCGATCTACAGGGGTTGACTTTCTTT
cdr3_aa: CASTDLQGLTFF

d_call: TRBD1
j_call: TRBJ1-5
v_call: TRBV27
clone_size: NA
cdr3_nt: TGTGCCAGCAGTCTCGACAGGGATCAGCCCCAGCATTTT
cdr3_aa: CASSLDRDQPQHF

d_call: TRBD1
j_call: TRBJ2-7
v_call: TRBV6-4
clone_size: NA
cdr3_nt: TGTGCCAGCAGCGACACCGACAGGGGGCAAGTGAACACCTACGAGCAGTACTTC
cdr3_aa: CASSDTDRGQVNTYEQYF

d_call: TRBD1
j_call: TRBJ1-2
v_call: TRBV18
clone_size: NA
cdr3_nt: TGTGCCAGCTCGGAGGGACAGGGCGTCTCTGGGTCCGAGGGCTACACCTTC
cdr3_aa: CASSEGQGVSGSEGYTF

d_call: NA
j_call: TRBJ2-2
v_call: TRBV21-1
clone_size: NA
cdr3_nt: TGTGCCAGCAGGACTCTGAACACCGGGGAGCTGTTTTTT
cdr3_aa: CASRTLNTGELFF

d_call: NA
j_call: TRBJ1-5
v_call: TRBV28
clone_size: NA
cdr3_nt: TGTGCCAGCAGCGGACAGTTCAATCAGCCCCAGCATTTT
cdr3_aa: CASSGQFNQPQHF

d_call: NA
j_call: TRBJ1-1
v_call: TRBV19
clone_size: once
cdr3_nt: TGTGCCAGTAGATATTCGCCCCATCAGGGCTCCAGCACTGAAGCTTTCTTT
cdr3_aa: CASRYSPHQGSSTEAFF

d_call: NA
j_call: TRBJ2-7
v_call: TRBV18
clone_size: NA
cdr3_nt: TGTGCCAGCTCACGAGACAGCTCCTACGAGCAGTACTTC
cdr3_aa: CASSRDSSYEQYF

d_call: TRBD1
j_call: TRBJ1-2
v_call: TRBV27
clone_size: NA
cdr3_nt: TGTGCCAGCAGTCAACGGACAGGGCTACTCTATGGCTACACCTTC
cdr3_aa: CASSQRTGLLYGYTF

d_call: TRBD2
j_call: TRBJ2-7
v_call: TRBV27
clone_size: NA
cdr3_nt: TGTGCCAGCAGGGGTAGCGGGAGAAAGTACGAGCAGTACTTC
cdr3_aa: CASRGSGRKYEQYF

d_call: TRBD2
j_call: TRBJ2-7
v_call: TRBV7-2
clone_size: NA
cdr3_nt: TGTGCCAGCAGCCCCGGGACTAGGGTGACGGGGGAGCAGTACTTC
cdr3_aa: CASSPGTRVTGEQYF

d_call: NA
j_call: TRBJ2-1
v_call: TRBV7-9
clone_size: NA
cdr3_nt: TGTGCCAGCAGCTTTGCTGCAGGGTACAATGAGCAGTTCTTC
cdr3_aa: CASSFAAGYNEQFF

d_call: NA
j_call: TRBJ1-5
v_call: TRBV18
clone_size: NA
cdr3_nt: TGTGCCAGCTCACCGACAACAGGGACCCAGCCCCAGCATTTT
cdr3_aa: CASSPTTGTQPQHF

d_call: NA
j_call: TRBJ2-5
v_call: TRBV28
clone_size: NA
cdr3_nt: TGTGCCAGCAGCCGACGTTTTGGGCCACGATCTCGGGAGACCCAGTACTTC
cdr3_aa: CASSRRFGPRSRETQYF

d_call: TRBD1
j_call: TRBJ2-7
v_call: TRBV27
clone_size: NA
cdr3_nt: TGTGCCAGCAGCCTCAAACCGGGACAGTCCAACGAGCAGTACTTC
cdr3_aa: CASSLKPGQSNEQYF

d_call: TRBD2
j_call: TRBJ2-3
v_call: TRBV7-9
clone_size: NA
cdr3_nt: TGTGCCAGCAGCTCCGGACTAGCGGGAGTGGGGCCAGATACGCAGTATTTT
cdr3_aa: CASSSGLAGVGPDTQYF

d_call: TRBD2
j_call: TRBJ2-3
v_call: TRBV15
clone_size: NA
cdr3_nt: TGTGCCACCAGCAGAGCCTATACAGCGGGGGGCACAGATACGCAGTATTTT
cdr3_aa: CATSRAYTAGGTDTQYF

d_call: TRBD1
j_call: TRBJ1-1
v_call: TRBV7-8
clone_size: NA
cdr3_nt: TGTGCCAGCAGCTGGGACGGGACAGGTTTACGGGACACTGAAGCTTTCTTT
cdr3_aa: CASSWDGTGLRDTEAFF

d_call: NA
j_call: TRBJ1-1
v_call: TRBV25-1
clone_size: few
cdr3_nt: TGTGCCAGCAGGGCCGCGAAGGGGACTGAAGCTTTCTTT
cdr3_aa: CASRAAKGTEAFF

d_call: NA
j_call: TRBJ1-6
v_call: TRBV6-2/TRBV6-3
clone_size: NA
cdr3_nt: TGTGCCAGCAGTTTACCCAGAGAAAGGCGGAATTCACCCCTCCACTTT
cdr3_aa: CASSLPRERRNSPLHF

d_call: NA
j_call: TRBJ2-7
v_call: TRBV7-9
clone_size: NA
cdr3_nt: TGTGCCAGCAGCCCGGAGGTGTACGAGCAGTACTTC
cdr3_aa: CASSPEVYEQYF

d_call: TRBD2
j_call: TRBJ2-1
v_call: TRBV5-1
clone_size: NA
cdr3_nt: TGCGCCAGCAGCTCCGTCCTAGCGGGAGTGAGTGAGCAGTTCTTC
cdr3_aa: CASSSVLAGVSEQFF

d_call: NA
j_call: TRBJ2-2
v_call: TRBV9
clone_size: NA
cdr3_nt: TGTGCCAGCAGCGTATACGGTTCCGCCGGGGAGCTGTTTTTT
cdr3_aa: CASSVYGSAGELFF